The clone carrying this T cell receptor (beta chain) was counted once. An end of the junction differs from the germline gene, which may be a read error. The gene symbols are mouse symbols. The read stops 1 residue short of the end of the CDR3; the missing end is completed from the germline J gene. CDR3 length equals 14 residues. Germline V gene lookup returns CDR1 SGHND and CDR2 FRSKSL. TCRbeta CDR3 was sequenced at survey depth with template counts. Repertoires were generated with immunoSEQ multiplex PCR, while TCRdb's copy carries only in-frame clones and drops some. The sample includes around 4,200 clones, about 60% of them seen just once. This entry is derived from a study of tissue T cells after allogeneic stem cell transplantation. Stated time point: mouse harvest day 7 after allogeneic transplant. Mouse grafts combined 10^7 T-cell-depleted bone marrow cells with 10^6 splenic CD5+ T cells. B6 (H2b) cells into BALB/c (H2d) mice; tissues taken at day 7 or 14.

The rearrangement uses TRBV15 and TRBJ2-5; perhaps TRBD2 as D (7 bases). The source is a female BALB/c mouse given C57BL/6 T cells with graft-versus-host disease after an allogeneic hematopoietic cell transplant. Sequencing was performed on spleen. CDR3 sequence: CASSFGGLQDAQYF. The covered CDR3 bases are TGTGCCAGCAGTTTCGGGGGGCTCCAAGACGCCCAGTAC.